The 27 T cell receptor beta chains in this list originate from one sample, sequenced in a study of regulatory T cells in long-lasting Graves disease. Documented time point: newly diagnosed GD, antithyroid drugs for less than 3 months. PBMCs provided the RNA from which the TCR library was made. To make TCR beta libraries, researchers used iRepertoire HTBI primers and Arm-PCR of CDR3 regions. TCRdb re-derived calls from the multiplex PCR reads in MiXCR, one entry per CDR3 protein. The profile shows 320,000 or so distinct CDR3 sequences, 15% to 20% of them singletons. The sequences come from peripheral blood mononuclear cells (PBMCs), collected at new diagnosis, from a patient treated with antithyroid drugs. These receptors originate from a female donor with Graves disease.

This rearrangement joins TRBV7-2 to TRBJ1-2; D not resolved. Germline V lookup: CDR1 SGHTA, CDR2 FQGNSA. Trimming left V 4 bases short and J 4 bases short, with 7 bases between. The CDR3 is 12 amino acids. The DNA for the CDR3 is TGTGCCAGCAGCTGGGGAACCTATGGCTACACCTTC. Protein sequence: CASSWGTYGYTF. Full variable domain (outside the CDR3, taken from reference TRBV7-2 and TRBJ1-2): GAGVSQSPSNKVTEKGKDVELRCDPISGHTALYWYRQSLGQGLEFLIYFQGNSAPDKSGLPSDRFSAERTGGSVSTLTIQRTQQEDSAVYLCASSWGTYGYTFGSGTRLTVV.

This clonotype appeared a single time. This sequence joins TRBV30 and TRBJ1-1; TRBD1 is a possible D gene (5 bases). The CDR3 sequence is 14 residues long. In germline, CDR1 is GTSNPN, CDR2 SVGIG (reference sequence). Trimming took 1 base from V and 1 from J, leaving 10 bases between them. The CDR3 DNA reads TGTGCCTGGAGTGGGCCCGGACAGAACACTGAAGCTTTCTTT. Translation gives CAWSGPGQNTEAFF.

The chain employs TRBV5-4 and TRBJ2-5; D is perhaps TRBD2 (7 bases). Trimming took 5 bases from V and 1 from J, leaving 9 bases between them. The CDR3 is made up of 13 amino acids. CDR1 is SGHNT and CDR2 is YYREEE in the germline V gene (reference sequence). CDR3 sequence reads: CASRGGPQETQYF. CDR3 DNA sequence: TGTGCCAGCAGGGGGGGGCCCCAAGAGACCCAGTACTTC.

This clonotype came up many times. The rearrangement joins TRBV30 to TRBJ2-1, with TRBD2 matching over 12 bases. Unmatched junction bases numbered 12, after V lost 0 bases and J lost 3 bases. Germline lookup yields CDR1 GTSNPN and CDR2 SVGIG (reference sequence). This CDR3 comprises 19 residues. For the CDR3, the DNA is TGTGCCTGGAGTGTACCTGGACTAGCGGGAATCTTAGACTACAATGAGCAGTTCTTC. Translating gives CAWSVPGLAGILDYNEQFF. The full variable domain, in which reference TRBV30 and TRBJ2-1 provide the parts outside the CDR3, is SQTIHQWPATLVQPVGSPLSLECTVEGTSNPNLYWYRQAAGRGLQLLFYSVGIGQISSEVPQNLSASRPQDRQFILSSKKLLLSDSGFYLCAWSVPGLAGILDYNEQFFGPGTRLTVL.

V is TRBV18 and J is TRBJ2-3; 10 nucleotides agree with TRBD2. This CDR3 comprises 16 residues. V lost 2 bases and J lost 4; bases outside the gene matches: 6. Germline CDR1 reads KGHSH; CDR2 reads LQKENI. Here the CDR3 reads CASSPWSSGRPDTQYF. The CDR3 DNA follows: TGTGCCAGCTCACCATGGTCTAGCGGGAGACCAGATACGCAGTATTTT.

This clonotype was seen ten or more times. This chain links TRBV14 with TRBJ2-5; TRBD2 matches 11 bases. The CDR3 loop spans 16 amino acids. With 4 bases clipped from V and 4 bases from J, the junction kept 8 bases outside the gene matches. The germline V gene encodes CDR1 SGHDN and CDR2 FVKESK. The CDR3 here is CASSLGLAGVRETQYF. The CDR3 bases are TGTGCCAGCAGCCTCGGACTAGCGGGTGTTAGAGAGACCCAGTACTTC. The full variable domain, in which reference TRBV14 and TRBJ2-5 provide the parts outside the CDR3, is EAGVTQFPSHSVIEKGQTVTLRCDPISGHDNLYWYRRVMGKEIKFLLHFVKESKQDESGMPNNRFLAERTGGTYSTLKVQPAELEDSGVYFCASSLGLAGVRETQYFGPGTRLLVL.

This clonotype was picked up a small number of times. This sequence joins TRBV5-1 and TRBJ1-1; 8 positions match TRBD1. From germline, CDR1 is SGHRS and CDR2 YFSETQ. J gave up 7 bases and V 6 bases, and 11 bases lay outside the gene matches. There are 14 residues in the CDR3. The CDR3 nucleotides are TGCGCCAGCACCACAAATCCAGGGGGCGGTGAAGCTTTCTTT. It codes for CASTTNPGGGEAFF.

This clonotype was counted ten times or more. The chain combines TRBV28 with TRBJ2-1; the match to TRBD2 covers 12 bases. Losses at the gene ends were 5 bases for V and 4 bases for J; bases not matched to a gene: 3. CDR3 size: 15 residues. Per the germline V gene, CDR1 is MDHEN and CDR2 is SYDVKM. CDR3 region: CASSQTSGRYNEQFF. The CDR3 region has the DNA TGTGCCAGCAGTCAAACTAGCGGGAGGTACAATGAGCAGTTCTTC.

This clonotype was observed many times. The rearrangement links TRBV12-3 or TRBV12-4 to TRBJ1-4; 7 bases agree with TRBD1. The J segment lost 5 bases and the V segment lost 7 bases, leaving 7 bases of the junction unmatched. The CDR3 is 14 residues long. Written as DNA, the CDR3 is TGTGCCAGCACCGACAGGGATAAAAATGAAAAACTGTTTTTT. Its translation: CASTDRDKNEKLFF.

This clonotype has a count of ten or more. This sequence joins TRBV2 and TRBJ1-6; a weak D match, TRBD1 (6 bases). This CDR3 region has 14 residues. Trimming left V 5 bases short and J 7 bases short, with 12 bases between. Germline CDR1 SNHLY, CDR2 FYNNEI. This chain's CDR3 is CASSSRGGNSPLHF. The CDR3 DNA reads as TGTGCCAGCAGTTCCAGGGGTGGGAATTCACCCCTCCACTTT.

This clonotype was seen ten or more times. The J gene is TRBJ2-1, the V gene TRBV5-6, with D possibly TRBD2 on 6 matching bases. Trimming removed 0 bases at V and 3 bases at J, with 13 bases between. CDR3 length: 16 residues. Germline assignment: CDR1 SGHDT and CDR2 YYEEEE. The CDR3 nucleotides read TGTGCCAGCAGCTTGGCCCTTCGGGAGTACTACAATGAGCAGTTCTTC. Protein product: CASSLALREYYNEQFF.

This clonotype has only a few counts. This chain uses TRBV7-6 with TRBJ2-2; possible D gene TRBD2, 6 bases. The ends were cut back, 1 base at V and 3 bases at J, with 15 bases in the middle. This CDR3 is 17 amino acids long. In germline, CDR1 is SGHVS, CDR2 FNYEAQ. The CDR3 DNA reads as TGTGCCAGCAGCTTAGACCGGGCAGGGAGGTACACCGGGGAGCTGTTTTTT. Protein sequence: CASSLDRAGRYTGELFF.

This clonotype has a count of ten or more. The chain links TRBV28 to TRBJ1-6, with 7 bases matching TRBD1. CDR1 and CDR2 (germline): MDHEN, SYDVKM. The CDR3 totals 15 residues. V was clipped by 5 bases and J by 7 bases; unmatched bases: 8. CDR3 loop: CASSPQTGRNSPLHF. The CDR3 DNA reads TGTGCCAGCAGTCCGCAGACAGGGCGGAATTCACCCCTCCACTTT.

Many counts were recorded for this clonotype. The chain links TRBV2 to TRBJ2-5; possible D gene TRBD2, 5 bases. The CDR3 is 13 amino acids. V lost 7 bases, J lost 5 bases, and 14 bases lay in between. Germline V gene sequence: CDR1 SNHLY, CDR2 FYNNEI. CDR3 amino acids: CASTVREMETQYF. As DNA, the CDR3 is TGTGCCAGCACGGTCCGGGAAATGGAGACCCAGTACTTC.

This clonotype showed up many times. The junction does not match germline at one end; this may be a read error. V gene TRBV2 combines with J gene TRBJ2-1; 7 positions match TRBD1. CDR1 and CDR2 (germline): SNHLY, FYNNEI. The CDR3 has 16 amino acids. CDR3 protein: CASSSGQVGSYNEQFF. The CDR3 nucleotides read TGTGCTAGCAGCTCAGGACAGGTCGGCTCCTACAATGAGCAGTTCTTC.

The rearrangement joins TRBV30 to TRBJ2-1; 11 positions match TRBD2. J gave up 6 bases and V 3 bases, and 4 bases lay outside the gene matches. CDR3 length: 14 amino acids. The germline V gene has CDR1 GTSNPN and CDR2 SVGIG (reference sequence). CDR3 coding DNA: TGTGCCTGGAGACTAGCGGGAGTATCCAATGAGCAGTTCTTC. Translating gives CAWRLAGVSNEQFF.

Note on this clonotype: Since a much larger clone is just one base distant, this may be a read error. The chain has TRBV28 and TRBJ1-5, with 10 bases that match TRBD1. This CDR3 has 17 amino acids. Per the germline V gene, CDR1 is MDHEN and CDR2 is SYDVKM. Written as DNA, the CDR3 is TGTGCCGGCAGTTCCTCATCCTCGGGGACAGGGGATCAGCCCCAGCATTTT. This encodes CAGSSSSSGTGDQPQHF.

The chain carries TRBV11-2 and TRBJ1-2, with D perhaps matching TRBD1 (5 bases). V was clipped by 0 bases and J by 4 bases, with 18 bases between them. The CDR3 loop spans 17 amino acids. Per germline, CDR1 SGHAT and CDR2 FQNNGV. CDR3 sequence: CASSLDLAGRTLYGYTF. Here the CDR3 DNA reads TGTGCCAGCAGCTTAGATCTGGCAGGGAGAACACTCTATGGCTACACCTTC.

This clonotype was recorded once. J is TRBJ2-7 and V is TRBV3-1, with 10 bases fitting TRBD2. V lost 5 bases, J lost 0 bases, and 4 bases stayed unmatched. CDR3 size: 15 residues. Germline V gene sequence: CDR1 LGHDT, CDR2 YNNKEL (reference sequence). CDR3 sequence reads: CASSEASGGSYEQYF. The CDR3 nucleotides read TGTGCCAGCAGCGAGGCTAGCGGGGGCTCCTACGAGCAGTACTTC.

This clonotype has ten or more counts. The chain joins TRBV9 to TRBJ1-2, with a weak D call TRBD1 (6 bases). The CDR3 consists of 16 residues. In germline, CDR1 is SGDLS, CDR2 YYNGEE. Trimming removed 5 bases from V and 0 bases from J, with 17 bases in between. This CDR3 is CASSPTRQESNYGYTF. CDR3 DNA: TGTGCCAGCAGTCCGACTCGACAGGAGTCTAACTATGGCTACACCTTC.

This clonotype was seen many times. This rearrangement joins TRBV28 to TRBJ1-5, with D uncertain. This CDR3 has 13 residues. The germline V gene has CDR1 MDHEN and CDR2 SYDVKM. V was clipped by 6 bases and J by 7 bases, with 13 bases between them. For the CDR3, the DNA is TGTGCCAGCAGCTGGGAGGGTGGGCAGCCCCAGCATTTT. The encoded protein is CASSWEGGQPQHF.

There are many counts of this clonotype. CDR3 residues: CASSESVSGRNTGELFF. The CDR3 DNA reads TGCGCCAGCAGTGAATCAGTAAGCGGGAGAAACACCGGGGAGCTGTTTTTT. The chain uses TRBV10-1 and TRBJ2-2; 8 nucleotides match TRBD2. Germline CDR1 is WNHNN and CDR2 is SYGVQD (reference sequence). Trimming cost V 3 bases and J 2 bases; bases outside gene matches: 8. The length of the CDR3 is 17 residues.

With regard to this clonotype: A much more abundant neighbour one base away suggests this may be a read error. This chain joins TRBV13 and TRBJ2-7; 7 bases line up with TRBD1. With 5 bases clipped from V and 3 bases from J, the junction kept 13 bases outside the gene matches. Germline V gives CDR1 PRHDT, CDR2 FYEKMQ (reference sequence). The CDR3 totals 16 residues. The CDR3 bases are TGTGCCAGCAGCCCTCTCACAGGGGCCCCCTACTACGAGCAGTACTTC. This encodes CASSPLTGAPYYEQYF.

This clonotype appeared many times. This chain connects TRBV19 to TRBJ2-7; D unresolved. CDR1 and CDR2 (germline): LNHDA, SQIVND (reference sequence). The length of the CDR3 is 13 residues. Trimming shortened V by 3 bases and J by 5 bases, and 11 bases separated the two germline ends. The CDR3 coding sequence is TGTGCCAGTAGTATCCGGGTTGGCGACGAGCAGTACTTC. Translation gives CASSIRVGDEQYF.

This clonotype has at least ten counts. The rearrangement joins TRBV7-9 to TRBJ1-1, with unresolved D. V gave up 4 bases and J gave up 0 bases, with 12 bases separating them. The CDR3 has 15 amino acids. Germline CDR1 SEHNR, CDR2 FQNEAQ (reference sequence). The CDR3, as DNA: TGTGCCAGCAGCTCCCGGGGTGACATGAACACTGAAGCTTTCTTT. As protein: CASSSRGDMNTEAFF.

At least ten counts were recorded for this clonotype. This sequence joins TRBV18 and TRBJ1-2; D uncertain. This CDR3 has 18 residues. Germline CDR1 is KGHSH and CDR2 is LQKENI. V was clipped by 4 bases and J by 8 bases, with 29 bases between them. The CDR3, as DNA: TGTGCCAGCTCACGGGAAGTTTCACCACTGTTGTTGCGGTCCGGCTACACCTTC. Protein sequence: CASSREVSPLLLRSGYTF.

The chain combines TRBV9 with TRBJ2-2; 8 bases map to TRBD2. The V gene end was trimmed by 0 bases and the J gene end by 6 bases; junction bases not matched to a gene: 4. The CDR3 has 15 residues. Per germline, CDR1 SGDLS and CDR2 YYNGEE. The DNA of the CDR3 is TGTGCCAGCAGCGTAGCGGGAGGGCCTTCCGGGGAGCTGTTTTTT. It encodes CASSVAGGPSGELFF.